These 8 T cell receptor beta chains came from one sample sequenced in a study of blood T cells in healthy people across ages. A second PCR, run for roughly 7 to 12 cycles, used a sample-barcoded 5' primer plus a J-beta primer mix. TCRdb re-called the 5' RACE reads through MiXCR, storing one row per CDR3 protein. The sample yields 2 million or so distinct CDR3 sequences, roughly 52% seen once. Sequencing used blood. Receptors originate from a woman aged 35 to 49 in good health.

The chain couples TRBV28 to TRBJ1-2, with unresolved D. Per germline, CDR1 MDHEN and CDR2 SYDVKM. The germline V and J ends were trimmed by 5 bases and 7 bases, with 11 bases remaining between them. The CDR3 loop spans 12 amino acids. CDR3: CASSMELGGYTF. The CDR3, as DNA: TGTGCCAGCAGTATGGAACTGGGTGGCTACACCTTC.

The rearrangement joins TRBV20-1 to TRBJ1-4, with D uncertain. CDR1 is DFQATT, CDR2 SNEGSKA, per germline (reference sequence). This CDR3 is built from 12 residues. In nucleotides, the CDR3 is TGCGTAGGAAGGGCTTCTAATGAAAAACTGTTTTTT. The encoded protein is CVGRASNEKLFF.

This clonotype was found a few times. The chain is built from TRBV24-1 and TRBJ2-3, with D unresolved. CDR1 is KGHDR and CDR2 is SFDVKD in the germline V gene. Trimming left V 5 bases short and J 3 bases short, with 11 bases between. The length of the CDR3 is 14 residues. CDR3 DNA sequence: TGTGCCACCAGTGTAGGGCACAGTACAGATACGCAGTATTTT. It translates to CATSVGHSTDTQYF.

The rearrangement uses TRBV28 and TRBJ2-7; no definite D call. This CDR3 region has 14 residues. The V end was cut by 5 bases, the J end by 2 bases, with 13 bases between. Germline CDR1 and CDR2: MDHEN and SYDVKM. For the CDR3, the DNA is TGTGCCAGCAGTCCCCCGACGGAGACCTACGAGCAGTACTTC. It specifies CASSPPTETYEQYF. Together with reference TRBV28 and TRBJ2-7, the CDR3 gives the full variable domain: DVKVTQSSRYLVKRTGEKVFLECVQDMDHENMFWYRQDPGLGLRLIYFSYDVKMKEKGDIPEGYSVSREKKERFSLILESASTNQTSMYLCASSPPTETYEQYFGPGTRLTVT.

The rearrangement links TRBV6-2 or TRBV6-3 to TRBJ1-2; D is unresolved. The CDR3 has 16 amino acids. The germline V gene encodes CDR1 MNHEY and CDR2 SVGEGT. V lost 7 bases and J 2 bases, leaving 20 bases between the germline ends. The CDR3 DNA sequence: TGTGCCAGCACCACGCGGGGTACGGCCTTCAACTATGGCTACACCTTC. It is translated as CASTTRGTAFNYGYTF.

This clonotype has just a few counts. The chain carries TRBV7-2 and TRBJ2-1, with 10 bases identical to TRBD1. The CDR3 consists of 15 residues. V lost 8 bases and J lost 7; bases outside the gene matches: 11. Per the germline V gene, CDR1 is SGHTA and CDR2 is FQGNSA. CDR3 coding DNA: TGTGCCAGCTTCTTCGGGGGGACAGGGGCGAATGAGCAGTTCTTC. This encodes CASFFGGTGANEQFF.

This clonotype was counted between two and nine times. The chain recombines TRBV20-1 with TRBJ2-7, with D possibly being TRBD1 (5 bases). Germline V gene lookup returns CDR1 DFQATT and CDR2 SNEGSKA (reference sequence). V lost 0 bases, J lost 2 bases, and 14 bases lay in between. This CDR3 is built from 15 residues. The DNA of the CDR3 is TGCAGTGCTAGAGATGCAGGGTCCCAACCCTACGAGCAGTACTTC. Amino acids: CSARDAGSQPYEQYF.

This clonotype has only a few counts. The chain recombines TRBV27 with TRBJ2-2, with D perhaps TRBD1 (7 bases). Trimming removed 3 bases from V and 6 bases from J, with 14 bases in between. Germline CDR1 and CDR2: MNHEY and SMNVEV (reference sequence). CDR3 size: 15 residues. The CDR3, as DNA: TGTGCCAGCAGTTTGGGGCAGGGGGAGGCCGGGGAGCTGTTTTTT. It is translated as CASSLGQGEAGELFF.